The entry below describes one T cell receptor beta chain. Per the authors' pipeline: The authors estimated nucleated cell counts from reference gene primer amplification. The repertoire was sequenced with immunoSEQ multiplex PCR; TCRdb's copy has only in-frame clones and lacks some. For V, J and clone size, that table is used; D and trimming come from the DNA. There are 120,000 or so clones in the sample; 75% to 80% occur only once, and around 16% lies in the top ten. This record comes from a study of blood T cell repertoires in COVID-19. CDR1 is MGHRA and CDR2 is YSYEKL in the germline V gene. Trimming removed 0 bases from V and 7 bases from J, with 16 bases in between. CDR3 length: 15 residues.

Sequenced input: peripheral blood. The chain recombines TRBV4-1 with TRBJ2-7; possibly TRBD2 for D (5 bases). The clonotype was recovered from a woman older than 75 with active or convalescent COVID-19. The CDR3 reads CASSQEYPTTREQYF. The DNA for the CDR3 is TGCGCCAGCAGCCAAGAGTATCCGACAACTAGGGAGCAGTACTTC.